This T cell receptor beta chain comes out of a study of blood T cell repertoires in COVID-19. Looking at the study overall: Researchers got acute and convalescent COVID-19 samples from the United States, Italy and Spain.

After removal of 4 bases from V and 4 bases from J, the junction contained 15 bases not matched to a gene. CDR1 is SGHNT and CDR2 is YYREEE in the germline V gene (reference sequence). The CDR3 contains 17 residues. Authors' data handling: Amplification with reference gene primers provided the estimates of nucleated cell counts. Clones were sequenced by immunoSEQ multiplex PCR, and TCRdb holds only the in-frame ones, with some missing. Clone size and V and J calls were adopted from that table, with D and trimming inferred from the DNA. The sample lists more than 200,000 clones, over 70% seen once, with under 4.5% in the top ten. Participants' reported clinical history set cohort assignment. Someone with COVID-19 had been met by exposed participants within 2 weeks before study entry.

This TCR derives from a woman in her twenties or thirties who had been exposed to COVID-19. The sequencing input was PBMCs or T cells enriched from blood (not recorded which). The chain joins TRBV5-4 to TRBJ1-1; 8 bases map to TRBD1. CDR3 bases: TGTGCCAGCAGCCAAGGGGGCAGGGGGCGCGGGAGCACTGAAGCTTTCTTT. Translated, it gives CASSQGGRGRGSTEAFF.